The clone carrying this TCR beta chain was detected only a few times. Its specificity is unknown. This sample stems from a study of T cells after yellow fever vaccination. Study findings and constraints: Faster peaking, at day 5 versus 15, marked a secondary response that was weaker.

Using its own MiXCR run on the 5' RACE reads, TCRdb lists one record per CDR3 protein. Of hundreds of thousands of distinct CDR3 sequences detected, less than 25% appear once; the ten largest clones hold about 15%. The V and J ends lost 3 bases and 0 bases, in that order; junction bases with no gene match: 8. The CDR3 contains 17 residues. CDR1 SEHNR and CDR2 FQNEAQ come from the germline V gene (reference sequence). The chain is built from TRBV7-9 and TRBJ2-1; 7 bases align to TRBD2. Sequences were derived from PBMCs, sampled approximately 22 days after the first yellow fever vaccination. The clonotype comes from a man between 18 and 35 years old who received the YFV17D yellow fever vaccine. DNA of the CDR3: TGTGCCAGCAGCTTGGGGCTAGCGGATAGCTCCTACAATGAGCAGTTCTTC. This sequence encodes CASSLGLADSSYNEQFF.